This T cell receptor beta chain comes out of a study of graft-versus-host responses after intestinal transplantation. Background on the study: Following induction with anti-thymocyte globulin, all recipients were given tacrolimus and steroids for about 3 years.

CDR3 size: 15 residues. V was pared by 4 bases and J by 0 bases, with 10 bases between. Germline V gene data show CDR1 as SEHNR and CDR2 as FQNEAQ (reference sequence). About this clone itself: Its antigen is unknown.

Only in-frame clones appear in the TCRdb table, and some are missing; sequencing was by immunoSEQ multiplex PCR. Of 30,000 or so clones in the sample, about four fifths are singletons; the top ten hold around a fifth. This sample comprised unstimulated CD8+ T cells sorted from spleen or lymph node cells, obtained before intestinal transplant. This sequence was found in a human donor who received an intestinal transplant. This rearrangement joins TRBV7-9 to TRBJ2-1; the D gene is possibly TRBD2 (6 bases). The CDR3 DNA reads TGTGCCAGCAGCTCGGGACTGACCTCCTACAATGAGCAGTTCTTC. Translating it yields CASSSGLTSYNEQFF.